These 7 T cell receptor beta chains originate from one sample sequenced in a study of lymphopenia after photon versus proton radiotherapy. The protocol was immunoSEQ multiplex PCR, while the TCRdb copy is restricted to in-frame clones and leaves out a portion. This sample has tens of thousands of clones, with 80% to 95% found just once. This specimen consisted of peripheral blood, obtained from a patient treated with proton-based radiotherapy. These receptors were obtained from a woman aged 70 to 79 with pancreatic cancer. Some clones in this sample may be carry-over from other donors' samples.

This rearrangement joins TRBV20-1 to TRBJ2-7; possibly TRBD2 for D (5 bases). CDR1 and CDR2 (germline): DFQATT, SNEGSKA (reference sequence). The CDR3 sequence is 11 residues long. Trimming stripped 3 bases from V and 2 bases from J, with 5 bases between. As DNA, the CDR3 is TGCAGTGCTAGGACTACCTACGAGCAGTACTTC. It is translated as CSARTTYEQYF.

The chain recombines TRBV6-5 with TRBJ2-1; TRBD2 matches at 10 bases. The V segment lost 3 bases and the J segment 7 bases; nucleotides outside the gene matches: 6. Germline V gene data show CDR1 as MNHEY and CDR2 as SVGAGI. The CDR3 length is 15 residues. The CDR3 loop reads CASSYTGTSANEQFF. For the CDR3, the DNA is TGTGCCAGCAGTTATACCGGGACTAGCGCAAATGAGCAGTTCTTC.

Here the CDR3 reads CASSLGGGINEKLFF. In nucleotides, the CDR3 is TGTGCCAGCAGCTTAGGGGGGGGCATTAATGAAAAACTGTTTTTT. The chain is built from TRBV7-8 and TRBJ1-4; D may be TRBD1 (6 bases). The CDR3 runs 15 residues. Between the trimmed V and J ends, which lost 1 base and 4 bases, there was a span of 10 bases. Germline-derived CDR1 and CDR2 are SGHVS and FQNEAQ.

The chain combines TRBV7-2 with TRBJ2-1, with TRBD2 matching over 8 bases. Germline CDR1 is SGHTA and CDR2 is FQGNSA. This CDR3 has 17 amino acids. After removal of 6 bases from V and 1 base from J, the junction contained 11 bases not matched to a gene. The CDR3 protein is CASRTTTGLGSYNEQFF. CDR3 DNA sequence: TGTGCCAGCAGAACGACGACGGGACTAGGGTCCTACAATGAGCAGTTCTTC.

V usage is TRBV4-2 and J usage is TRBJ1-2; D gene unclear. CDR3 length equals 15 residues. The V gene lost 0 bases and the J gene lost 6 bases, with 14 bases spanning the gap. Looked up from germline, CDR1 is LGHNA and CDR2 is YNFKEQ. The CDR3: CASSQDLAGLNGYTF. The CDR3 nucleotides are TGTGCCAGCAGCCAAGATCTGGCAGGTCTGAATGGCTACACCTTC.

V is TRBV11-2 and J is TRBJ2-7; possibly TRBD2 for D (6 bases). The CDR3 runs to 18 residues. Deletions cut 0 bases from V and 7 bases from J, with 25 bases between. The V gene's germline CDR1 is SGHAT and CDR2 FQNNGV. In DNA, the CDR3 is TGTGCCAGCAGCTTAGATGGACCGAGTGTAGCGGTACCACTTGAGCAGTACTTC. Translated, it gives CASSLDGPSVAVPLEQYF.

V usage is TRBV5-6 and J usage is TRBJ1-5; the D gene is possibly TRBD1 (6 bases). V was trimmed by 0 bases and J by 5 bases, leaving 15 bases between them. Germline-derived CDR1 and CDR2 are SGHDT and YYEEEE. This CDR3 has 16 amino acids. CDR3 in amino acids: CASSLGGPRSDQPQHF. The DNA of the CDR3 is TGTGCCAGCAGCTTGGGGGGGCCCAGGTCAGATCAGCCCCAGCATTTT.